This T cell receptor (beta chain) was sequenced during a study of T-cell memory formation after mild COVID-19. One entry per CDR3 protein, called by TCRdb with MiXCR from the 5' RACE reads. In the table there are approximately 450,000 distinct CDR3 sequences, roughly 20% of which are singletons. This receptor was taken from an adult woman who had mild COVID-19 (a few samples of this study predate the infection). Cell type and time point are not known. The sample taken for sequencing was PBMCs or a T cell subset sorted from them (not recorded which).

CDR3 residues: CASSEGVRLTDTQYF. CDR3 sequence (DNA): TGTGCCAGCAGTGAAGGTGTCAGGCTCACAGATACGCAGTATTTT. The V gene is TRBV25-1, the J gene TRBJ2-3; no clear D. CDR3 length: 15 amino acids. V gave up 2 bases and J gave up 2 bases, with 11 bases separating them. The germline gives CDR1 MGHDK, CDR2 SYGVNS.